This T cell receptor beta chain was captured by sequencing in a study of CD8 T cells in ankylosing spondylitis. Overall study findings and caveats: In ankylosing spondylitis blood, a motif of about eight highly homologous TCR beta variants appeared characteristic. Earlier reports found some motif variants in synovial fluid and blood in reactive arthritis. A CD8+ phenotype characterized the disease-linked clones, which were relatively rare in peripheral blood. Within matched ankylosing spondylitis synovial fluid, disease-linked clones were reportedly significantly enriched.

About this clonotype itself: Its antigen is as yet unknown.

Losses at the gene ends were 4 bases for V and 4 bases for J; bases not matched to a gene: 10. The germline V gene has CDR1 SGHKS and CDR2 YYEKEE (reference sequence). The CDR3 covers 15 residues. Making use of molecular barcodes, quantitative 5'-RACE generated TCR beta libraries. In TCRdb, the 5' RACE reads were re-called with MiXCR into one record per CDR3 protein. The sample consists of 750,000 to 850,000 distinct CDR3 sequences, about 10% of them appearing once. Material: blood, either unsorted or a sorted T cell fraction (not recorded which). The sequence was obtained from a male donor with ankylosing spondylitis. The chain couples TRBV5-5 to TRBJ2-7, with 8 bases that match TRBD2. The CDR3 loop is CASSARGGRDYEQYF. The CDR3 DNA reads as TGTGCCAGCAGCGCCCGGGGGGGCAGGGATTACGAGCAGTACTTC.